This T cell receptor (beta chain) is drawn from a study of blood T cell repertoires in COVID-19. The wider study: T cells, B-cell-depleted T cells, or PBMCs provided the cDNA or gDNA that served as material.

Germline V gene data show CDR1 as WNHNN and CDR2 as SYGVQD (reference sequence). V lost 0 bases to trimming and J lost 10 bases, with 10 bases between them. This CDR3 is 14 amino acids long. Original methodology: Reference gene primers were amplified, and this amplification served to estimate nucleated cell counts. Some clones are missing from TCRdb's copy, which holds only in-frame ones; the method was immunoSEQ multiplex PCR. The V and J calls and the clone size are those of that table, but D and trimming were determined from the DNA. The table has roughly 160,000 clones, about 86% seen once. The source is a man in his fifties or sixties with acute or convalescent COVID-19. The specimen sequenced was peripheral blood. V is TRBV10-1 and J is TRBJ1-6, with D unresolved. Here the CDR3 DNA reads TGCGCCAGCAGTGAGTCGCGGCCCGGCTCACCCCTCCACTTT. Amino acids: CASSESRPGSPLHF.